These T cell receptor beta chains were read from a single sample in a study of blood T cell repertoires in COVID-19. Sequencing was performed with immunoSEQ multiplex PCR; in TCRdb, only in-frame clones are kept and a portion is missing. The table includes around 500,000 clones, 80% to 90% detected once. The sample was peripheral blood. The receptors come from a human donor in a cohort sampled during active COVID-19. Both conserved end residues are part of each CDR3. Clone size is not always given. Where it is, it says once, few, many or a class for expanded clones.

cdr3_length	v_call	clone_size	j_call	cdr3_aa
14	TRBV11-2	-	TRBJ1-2	CASSPGGANYGYTF
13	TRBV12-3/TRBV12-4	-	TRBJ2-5	CASTKRDQETQYF
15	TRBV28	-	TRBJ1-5	CASSPTDRVGQPQHF
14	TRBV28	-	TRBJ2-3	CASKAEESTDTQYF
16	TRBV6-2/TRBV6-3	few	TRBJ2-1	CASSSVSGRRGNEQFF
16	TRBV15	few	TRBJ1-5	CATSRDRGRGNQPQHF
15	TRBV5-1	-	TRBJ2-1	CASSLGAGAYNEQFF
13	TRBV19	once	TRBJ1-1	CASSEQSNTEAFF
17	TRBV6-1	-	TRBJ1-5	CASSEAGTGVGNQPQHF
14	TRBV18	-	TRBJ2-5	CASSPGGGQETQYF
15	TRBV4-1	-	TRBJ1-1	CASSQDAGGQRKAFF
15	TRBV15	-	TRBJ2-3	CATSIDRGSADTQYF
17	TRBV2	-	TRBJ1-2	CASQTGTGATLTYGYTF
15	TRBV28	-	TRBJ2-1	CASRPTSGGRNEQFF
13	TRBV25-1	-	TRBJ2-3	CASSEASVNTQYF
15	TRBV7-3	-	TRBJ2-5	CASSWTGRGGETQYF
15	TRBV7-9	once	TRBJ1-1	CASSLATGGSTEAFF
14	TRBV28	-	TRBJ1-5	CASRQQGSNQPQHF
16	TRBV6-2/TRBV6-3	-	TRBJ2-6	CASSRVRSSGANVLTF
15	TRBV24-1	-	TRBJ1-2	CATSDAGQVNYGYTF
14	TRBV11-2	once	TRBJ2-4	CASSQVGAVNIQYF
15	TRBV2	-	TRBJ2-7	CASRTKQASSYEQYF
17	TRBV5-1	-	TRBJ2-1	CASSLEFVFSSYNEQFF
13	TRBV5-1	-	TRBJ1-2	CASSLDINYGYTF
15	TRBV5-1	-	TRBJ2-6	CASGTGTSGANVLTF
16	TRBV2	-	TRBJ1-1	CASSESVTGIGGEAFF
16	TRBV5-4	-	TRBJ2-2	CASSPWTSGNTGELFF
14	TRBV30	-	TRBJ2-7	CAWSVSIAEVEQYF
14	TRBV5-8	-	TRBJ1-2	CASNRETVAYGYTF
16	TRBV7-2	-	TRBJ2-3	CASSSQGSVSTDTQYF
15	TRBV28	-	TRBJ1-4	CASSIQGATNEKLFF
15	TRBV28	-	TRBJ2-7	CASSLKGASSYEQYF
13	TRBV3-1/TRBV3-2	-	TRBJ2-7	CASSGVPPYEQYF
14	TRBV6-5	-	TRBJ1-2	CASKRQGTNYGYTF
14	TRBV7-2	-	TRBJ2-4	CASSFFGTGNIQYF
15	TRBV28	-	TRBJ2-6	CASSLTGAGANVLTF
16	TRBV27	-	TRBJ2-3	CASSSYGTGGTDTQYF
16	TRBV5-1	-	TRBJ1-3	CASSLDTGGFGNTIYF
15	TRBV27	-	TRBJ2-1	CASSSGVRTYNEQFF
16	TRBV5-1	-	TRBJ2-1	CASSLLAGASYNEQFF
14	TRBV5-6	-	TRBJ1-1	CASSLGGMATEAFF
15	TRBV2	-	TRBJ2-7	CGLLQGGRNSYEQYF
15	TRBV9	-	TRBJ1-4	CASSIRGATNEKLFF
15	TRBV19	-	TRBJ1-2	CASSTLGGTARGYTF
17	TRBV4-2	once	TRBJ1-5	CASSQDGTGGLQQPQHF
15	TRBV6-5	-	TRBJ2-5	CASSLPGLAKETQYF
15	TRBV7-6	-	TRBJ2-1	CASSLDGAGYNEQFF
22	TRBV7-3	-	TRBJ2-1	CASSLIGKSNITTQRNYNEQFF
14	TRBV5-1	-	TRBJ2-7	CASSLPRQNREQYF